Following are 32 T cell receptor beta chains from one sample sequenced in a study of CD8 T cells in ankylosing spondylitis. TCRdb fed the 5' RACE reads into MiXCR, producing one record per CDR3 protein. The sample lists some 140,000 distinct CDR3 sequences, roughly an eighth occurring once. Sequencing input: blood, either unsorted or a sorted T cell fraction (not recorded which). The receptors shown here come from a female donor with ankylosing spondylitis or in good health (not recorded which).

In this sample, this clonotype turned up many times. The gene calls are TRBV6-1 and TRBJ1-2, with 9 bases that match TRBD1. The CDR3 is made up of 15 amino acids. The V and J ends lost 6 bases and 2 bases, in that order; junction bases with no gene match: 7. From germline, CDR1 is MNHNS and CDR2 SASEGT. The CDR3 protein is CASRPYRGPNYGYTF. CDR3 nucleotide sequence: TGTGCCAGCAGACCTTACAGGGGGCCCAACTATGGCTACACCTTC.

At least ten counts were recorded for this clonotype. This chain connects TRBV5-1 to TRBJ1-1; possible D gene TRBD1, 5 bases. Germline CDR1 is SGHRS and CDR2 is YFSETQ. Trimming took off 1 base at V and 4 bases at J, with 8 bases between the two ends. CDR3 size: 13 residues. Here the CDR3 DNA reads TGCGCCAGCAGCTTGTTTGGGGGCACTGAAGCTTTCTTT. As protein: CASSLFGGTEAFF.

This clonotype was recorded once. The chain is built from TRBV20-1 and TRBJ1-6; possibly TRBD1 for D (6 bases). The V gene lost 6 bases and the J gene lost 15 bases, with 15 bases spanning the gap. This CDR3 comprises 11 residues. Germline lookup yields CDR1 DFQATT and CDR2 SNEGSKA (reference sequence). The CDR3 here is CSAFRGKDLHF. For the CDR3, the DNA is TGCAGTGCCTTCAGGGGAAAGGACCTCCACTTT.

There are many counts of this clonotype. The V gene is TRBV10-3, the J gene TRBJ2-5; weak D call: TRBD2 (6 bases). V was trimmed by 0 bases and J by 5 bases, leaving 13 bases between them. This CDR3 spans 15 amino acids. CDR1 is ENHRY, CDR2 SYGVKD, per germline. This chain's CDR3 is CAISESYASDETQYF. As DNA, the CDR3 is TGTGCCATCAGTGAGTCGTACGCTAGCGATGAGACCCAGTACTTC.

This clonotype was found many times. The chain links TRBV5-1 to TRBJ2-3; possible D gene TRBD2, 5 bases. The CDR3 runs 17 residues. V was clipped by 0 bases and J by 2 bases, with 16 bases between them. The germline V gene encodes CDR1 SGHRS and CDR2 YFSETQ. CDR3 bases: TGCGCCAGCAGCTTGGTGGGCGCTCGGAGGTTCACAGATACGCAGTATTTT. Its protein is CASSLVGARRFTDTQYF.

The V gene is TRBV14, the J gene TRBJ2-6; D is perhaps TRBD1 (6 bases). In germline, CDR1 is SGHDN, CDR2 FVKESK. V was pared by 2 bases and J by 3 bases, with 11 bases between. This CDR3 has 16 amino acids. CDR3 in amino acids: CASSQQGIYGANVLTF. CDR3 nucleotides: TGTGCCAGCAGCCAACAGGGGATCTATGGGGCCAACGTCCTGACTTTC.

This chain joins TRBV19 and TRBJ2-2; D not certain. Germline CDR1 is LNHDA and CDR2 is SQIVND (reference sequence). This CDR3 has 15 amino acids. With 4 bases removed from V and 6 bases from J, the gap between germline ends came to 15 bases. CDR3 amino acids: CASSTRPSPPGELFF. The CDR3 nucleotides are TGTGCCAGTAGTACGCGTCCTAGTCCCCCCGGGGAGCTGTTTTTT.

With regard to this clonotype: A much larger clone differs by one base, so this may be a read error. The rearrangement uses TRBV13 and TRBJ1-1, with a possible D match to TRBD1 (5 bases). The CDR3 loop spans 17 amino acids. V lost 2 bases to trimming and J lost 6 bases, with 22 bases between them. Looked up from germline, CDR1 is PRHDT and CDR2 is FYEKMQ (reference sequence). CDR3: CASSLNFIFDSSPEAFF. The CDR3 nucleotides read TGTGCCAGCAGCTTAAATTTCATTTTCGACAGTTCGCCTGAAGCTTTCTTT.

This clonotype was observed at least ten times. The chain has TRBV2 and TRBJ2-5; TRBD2 aligns across 13 bases. The CDR3 has 16 residues. CDR1 is SNHLY, CDR2 FYNNEI, per germline. Trimming cost V 5 bases and J 2 bases; bases outside gene matches: 5. DNA for the CDR3: TGTGCCAGCAGTCTGGGACTAGCGGGGAATCAAGAGACCCAGTACTTC. Translating gives CASSLGLAGNQETQYF.

The table lists this clonotype with many counts. This sequence joins TRBV29-1 and TRBJ1-1; 9 bases are shared with TRBD1. Germline values: CDR1 SQVTM, CDR2 ANQGSEA. The CDR3 consists of 12 residues. The trim removed 5 bases at V and 10 bases at J, leaving 8 bases unmatched. CDR3 sequence reads: CSVKGQGNLAFF. Here the CDR3 DNA reads TGCAGCGTTAAGGGACAGGGTAATTTAGCTTTCTTT.

This clonotype was seen many times. The V and J genes are TRBV29-1 and TRBJ1-1, with D possibly matching TRBD1 (5 bases). V lost 5 bases to trimming and J lost 6 bases, with 16 bases between them. CDR3 length: 13 amino acids. Germline assignment: CDR1 SQVTM and CDR2 ANQGSEA. CDR3 DNA sequence: TGCAGCGTTTTGGACAACCCAGGCGCTGAAGCTTTCTTT. Translating gives CSVLDNPGAEAFF.

A remark on this clonotype: A much larger clone differs by one base, so this may be a read error. V and J are TRBV12-3 or TRBV12-4 and TRBJ2-1; 7 bases are a match to TRBD2. The CDR3 is 16 amino acids. The CDR3 nucleotides are TGTGTCAGCAGCATGGCCGGGACTAAGCCCTACAATGAGCAGTTCTTC. Translated: CVSSMAGTKPYNEQFF.

In its sample, this clonotype was seen many times. The chain joins TRBV20-1 to TRBJ1-1; D uncertain. This CDR3 has 11 residues. Germline assignment: CDR1 DFQATT and CDR2 SNEGSKA (reference sequence). V was shortened by 6 bases and J by 8 bases, with 13 bases between the two germline ends. The CDR3 DNA reads TGCAGTGCGGACCTCGAGCTAGAAGCTTTCTTT. Translating it yields CSADLELEAFF.

Many counts were recorded for this clonotype. V usage is TRBV28 and J usage is TRBJ2-1; TRBD1 aligns across 7 bases. In germline, CDR1 is MDHEN, CDR2 SYDVKM. The CDR3 runs 12 residues. Germline trimming cut 5 bases from V and 9 bases from J; bases unmatched to any gene: 4. CDR3 bases: TGTGCCAGCAGTCACCGACAGGGTGAGCAGTTCTTC. Translation gives CASSHRQGEQFF.

This clonotype was found many times. This chain connects TRBV25-1 to TRBJ2-1, with D possibly matching TRBD2 (5 bases). Trimming removed 5 bases from V and 1 base from J, with 15 bases in between. The CDR3 has 16 residues. Germline CDR1 MGHDK, CDR2 SYGVNS. CDR3 DNA: TGTGCCAGCAGTCCGTCCGGACTGATATCCTACAATGAGCAGTTCTTC. Protein sequence: CASSPSGLISYNEQFF.

This clonotype showed up many times. The chain couples TRBV15 to TRBJ2-1, with 7 bases identical to TRBD2. V gave up 1 base and J gave up 0 bases; unmatched junction bases: 9. The germline V gene has CDR1 LNHNV and CDR2 YYDKDF (reference sequence). The CDR3 spans 18 residues. The CDR3 DNA reads as TGTGCCACCAGCAGAGTCTTGGATAGCGGGCCCTCCTACAATGAGCAGTTCTTC. Amino acids: CATSRVLDSGPSYNEQFF.

This clonotype was counted many times. The DNA of the CDR3 is TGTGCCAGCAGTTCGGGGGACTCACATAACGCTGAAGCTTTCTTT. Translating gives CASSSGDSHNAEAFF. V usage is TRBV12-3 or TRBV12-4 and J usage is TRBJ1-1, with D possibly TRBD1 on 5 matching bases. V was cut by 4 bases and J by 6 bases, with 18 bases left in between. The CDR3 sequence is 15 residues long.

Worth noting for this clonotype: Likely a read error: the CDR3 ends without its conserved phenylalanine or tryptophan. CDR3 nucleotide sequence: TGTAGTGCTAGCAGGGGGCGGGGCACTGAAGCTTTCCTT. This gives the protein CSASRGRGTEAFL. The gene calls are TRBV20-1 and TRBJ1-1; 8 bases are shared with TRBD1. In germline, CDR1 is DFQATT, CDR2 SNEGSKA (reference sequence). The CDR3 covers 13 residues.

This clonotype showed up many times. V and J are TRBV7-2 and TRBJ2-7; 9 nucleotides agree with TRBD2. The trim removed 3 bases at V and 7 bases at J, leaving 7 bases unmatched. CDR1 and CDR2 from the germline V gene are SGHTA and FQGNSA. CDR3 length equals 14 residues. CDR3 DNA: TGTGCCAGCAGCTTTAAAGCGGGAGGTCGGGAGCAGTACTTC. Translated: CASSFKAGGREQYF.

This clonotype appeared many times. The chain is built from TRBV18 and TRBJ2-1; TRBD1 agrees at 11 bases. There are 13 residues in the CDR3. The V gene end was trimmed by 8 bases and the J gene end by 7 bases; junction bases not matched to a gene: 4. Germline CDR1 and CDR2: KGHSH and LQKENI. DNA for the CDR3: TGTGCCAGCGCCGGGACAGGGGGTAATGAGCAGTTCTTC. Translation gives CASAGTGGNEQFF.

This clonotype has a count of ten or more. This sequence joins TRBV27 and TRBJ1-2; 8 nucleotides agree with TRBD1. The V segment lost 6 bases and the J segment 5 bases; nucleotides outside the gene matches: 14. CDR3 size: 16 residues. Looked up from germline, CDR1 is MNHEY and CDR2 is SMNVEV (reference sequence). The CDR3 DNA is TGTGCCAGCAGCAACCTACCGACCGGGACAGGATATGGCTACACCTTC. It translates to CASSNLPTGTGYGYTF.

This clonotype was counted once. The chain links TRBV7-9 to TRBJ1-1; tentatively, D is TRBD1 (5 bases). CDR1 and CDR2 (germline): SEHNR, FQNEAQ (reference sequence). Trimming removed 5 bases from V and 4 bases from J, with 14 bases in between. This CDR3 spans 14 amino acids. This CDR3 is CASSGGTRGTEAFF. CDR3 bases: TGTGCCAGCAGCGGCGGGACCCGGGGCACTGAAGCTTTCTTT.

The sample holds many counts of this clonotype. The J gene is TRBJ1-3, the V gene TRBV18; D unresolved. From germline, CDR1 is KGHSH and CDR2 LQKENI. The CDR3 spans 15 residues. V was trimmed by 3 bases and J by 0 bases, leaving 9 bases between them. DNA for the CDR3: TGTGCCAGCTCACCTAGTGATGACTCTGGAAACACCATATATTTT. This codes for CASSPSDDSGNTIYF.

This clonotype has only a few counts. This rearrangement joins TRBV5-1 to TRBJ2-7; 9 nucleotides align to TRBD1. J was trimmed by 3 bases and V by 0 bases; bases with no gene match: 16. CDR1 SGHRS and CDR2 YFSETQ come from the germline V gene. The CDR3 consists of 19 residues. CDR3 region: CASSLAPNQGGQGFYEQYF. In DNA form, the CDR3 reads TGCGCCAGCAGCTTGGCCCCGAATCAAGGGGGACAGGGCTTCTACGAGCAGTACTTC.

This clonotype occurred many times. The chain combines TRBV5-1 with TRBJ1-4; TRBD1 matches at 7 bases. CDR1 and CDR2 from the germline V gene are SGHRS and YFSETQ. The CDR3 has 16 amino acids. Unmatched junction bases numbered 2, after V lost 0 bases and J lost 0 bases. The DNA for the CDR3 is TGCGCCAGCAGCTTGGCAGGGGGATCAACTAATGAAAAACTGTTTTTT. It specifies CASSLAGGSTNEKLFF.

This clonotype was picked up many times. Here the CDR3 reads CASSYLAGERNEQFF. The CDR3 DNA is TGCGCCAGCAGCTACCTAGCGGGAGAAAGGAATGAGCAGTTCTTC. The V gene is TRBV5-1, the J gene TRBJ2-1, with 10 bases aligning to TRBD2. This CDR3 is 15 amino acids long. The germline gives CDR1 SGHRS, CDR2 YFSETQ. Losses at the gene ends were 3 bases for V and 7 bases for J; bases not matched to a gene: 7.

This clonotype was counted at least ten times. This chain connects TRBV12-3 or TRBV12-4 to TRBJ2-1; the D is unclear. Trimming removed 5 bases from V and 6 bases from J, with 5 bases in between. This CDR3 comprises 11 residues. CDR3 in DNA: TGTGCCAGCAGTCCGCGCAATGAGCAGTTCTTC. Translating gives CASSPRNEQFF.

CDR3 protein: CAISESLGGAETQYF. In DNA, the CDR3 is TGTGCCATCAGTGAGAGTCTCGGAGGGGCCGAGACCCAGTACTTC. J is TRBJ2-5 and V is TRBV10-3; D may be TRBD2 (6 bases). This CDR3 comprises 15 residues. V was shortened by 2 bases and J by 5 bases, with 15 bases between the two germline ends. Germline-derived CDR1 and CDR2 are ENHRY and SYGVKD.

This clonotype was counted at least ten times. This sequence joins TRBV5-5 and TRBJ2-7; TRBD1 matches at 8 bases. The germline V gene encodes CDR1 SGHKS and CDR2 YYEKEE (reference sequence). This CDR3 comprises 15 residues. V lost 2 bases and J lost 2; bases outside the gene matches: 6. CDR3 in amino acids: CASSFLLQGAYEQYF. CDR3 coding DNA: TGTGCCAGCAGCTTCCTCCTACAGGGGGCCTACGAGCAGTACTTC. Together with reference TRBV5-5 and TRBJ2-7, the CDR3 gives the full variable domain: DAGVTQSPTHLIKTRGQQVTLRCSPISGHKSVSWYQQVLGQGPQFIFQYYEKEERGRGNFPDRFSARQFPNYSSELNVNALLLGDSALYLCASSFLLQGAYEQYFGPGTRLTVT.

This clonotype was seen ten or more times. V gene TRBV12-3 or TRBV12-4 combines with J gene TRBJ2-3; D unclear. V lost 6 bases to trimming and J lost 8 bases, with 18 bases between them. The CDR3 is 14 residues long. The CDR3 spells CASSHPPLTSTQYF. CDR3 nucleotide sequence: TGTGCCAGCAGCCATCCTCCCCTCACTTCTACGCAGTATTTT.

This clonotype was detected many times. V usage is TRBV3-1 and J usage is TRBJ1-2, with 9 bases identical to TRBD1. Germline CDR1 reads LGHDT; CDR2 reads YNNKEL (reference sequence). V lost 3 bases, J lost 7 bases, and 9 bases stayed unmatched. The CDR3 sequence is 15 residues long. The DNA for the CDR3 is TGTGCCAGCAGCCACCCGGGACAGGGAAAGGTTGGCTACACCTTC. Its protein is CASSHPGQGKVGYTF.

This clonotype has at least ten counts. The CDR3 DNA reads as TGCAGCGTTGAGGTACAGGGGACCCAAAAACTGTTTTTT. This codes for CSVEVQGTQKLFF. The rearrangement links TRBV29-1 to TRBJ1-4; 7 bases align to TRBD1. The CDR3 runs 13 residues. The germline gives CDR1 SQVTM, CDR2 ANQGSEA. V gave up 3 bases and J gave up 9 bases; unmatched junction bases: 7.